This passage covers 30 T cell receptor beta chains from one sample sequenced in a study of T cells in Graves' hyperthyroidism and ophthalmopathy. TCR beta CDR3 regions were amplified from RNA. Using the HTBI primer set, a first-round RT-PCR was run on the TCR CDR3. MiXCR, applied by TCRdb to the multiplex PCR reads, yields one record per CDR3 protein. The table shows 550,000 to 700,000 distinct CDR3 sequences, with 46% occurring only once. Sequences were obtained from peripheral blood or thyroid tissue (not recorded which). The receptors stem from an adult woman with Graves' disease, either hyperthyroidism or ophthalmopathy (not recorded which).

J is TRBJ1-2 and V is TRBV7-3; tentative D call: TRBD1 (5 bases). Germline CDR1 reads SGHTA; CDR2 reads FQGTGA. Trimming took 1 base from V and 10 from J, leaving 13 bases between them. The CDR3 is 13 amino acids. CDR3: CASSLRPGGIYTF. CDR3 nucleotides: TGTGCCAGCAGCTTAAGGCCCGGGGGGATCTACACCTTC.

The rearrangement links TRBV7-2 to TRBJ2-7; weak D call: TRBD1 (5 bases). Germline CDR1 reads SGHTA; CDR2 reads FQGNSA. Between the trimmed V and J ends, which lost 1 base and 3 bases, there was a span of 13 bases. This CDR3 has 15 amino acids. The CDR3 sequence is CASSLVRTPDYEQYF. The CDR3 bases are TGTGCCAGCAGCTTAGTAAGGACACCCGACTACGAGCAGTACTTC.

This chain links TRBV25-1 with TRBJ2-5; tentatively, D is TRBD1 (5 bases). CDR1 MGHDK and CDR2 SYGVNS come from the germline V gene. The CDR3 is 14 amino acids. Trimming stripped 6 bases from V and 5 bases from J, with 16 bases between. For the CDR3, the DNA is TGTGCCAGCAGCCAGCTGACAGAGACGGAGACCCAGTACTTC. This codes for CASSQLTETETQYF.

This clonotype was found many times. The chain has TRBV4-1 and TRBJ1-2; 9 bases align to TRBD1. Losses at the gene ends were 1 base for V and 7 bases for J; bases not matched to a gene: 10. The CDR3 runs to 16 residues. The germline gives CDR1 MGHRA, CDR2 YSYEKL. In DNA form, the CDR3 reads TGCGCCAGCAGCCAAGTGTCGTACAGGGGGCCGTCTGGCTACACCTTC. Translation: CASSQVSYRGPSGYTF.

This clonotype appeared a few times. The chain joins TRBV24-1 to TRBJ2-1; perhaps TRBD2 as D (6 bases). Germline-derived CDR1 and CDR2 are KGHDR and SFDVKD. There are 14 residues in the CDR3. The V and J ends lost 6 bases and 8 bases respectively, with 16 bases between them. CDR3 bases: TGTGCCACCAGTCCGGGGCGGGGTAGGGATGAGCAGTTCTTC. Translating gives CATSPGRGRDEQFF.

This clonotype was seen only a few times. The rearrangement uses TRBV11-1 and TRBJ1-2, with 7 bases that match TRBD1. V gave up 5 bases and J gave up 1 base; unmatched junction bases: 4. From germline, CDR1 is SGHAT and CDR2 FQDESV (reference sequence). The CDR3 consists of 14 residues. CDR3 sequence (DNA): TGTGCCAGCAGCCGGGACAGCAATAACTATGGCTACACCTTC. Translated: CASSRDSNNYGYTF.

The V and J genes are TRBV29-1 and TRBJ1-3, with D perhaps matching TRBD1 (6 bases). The CDR3 has 14 amino acids. V was pared by 6 bases and J by 8 bases, with 20 bases between. The germline gives CDR1 SQVTM, CDR2 ANQGSEA. As DNA, the CDR3 is TGCAGCGTCCAAGGGGGGGTCTATGGCTACACCATATATTTT. Residues: CSVQGGVYGYTIYF.

The chain links TRBV7-6 to TRBJ1-1; TRBD1 is a possible D gene (6 bases). The CDR3 is 15 residues long. V was clipped by 5 bases and J by 4 bases, with 17 bases between them. Germline CDR1 reads SGHVS; CDR2 reads FNYEAQ. The CDR3 coding sequence is TGTGCCAGCAGCGTAACGGGGGCAGCAGGCACTGAAGCTTTCTTT. Amino acids: CASSVTGAAGTEAFF.

This clonotype appeared many times. This chain links TRBV5-1 with TRBJ2-7; D remains ambiguous. From germline, CDR1 is SGHRS and CDR2 YFSETQ. CDR3 length: 14 amino acids. V dropped 4 bases and J dropped 6 bases, with 17 bases sitting between them. CDR3 coding DNA: TGCGCCAGCAGCCAGGACCCACCGATGCGCGAGCAGTACTTC. Amino acids: CASSQDPPMREQYF. Variable domain in full (rest from reference TRBV5-1 and TRBJ2-7): KAGVTQTPRYLIKTRGQQVTLSCSPISGHRSVSWYQQTPGQGLQFLFEYFSETQRNKGNFPGRFSGRQFSNSRSEMNVSTLELGDSALYLCASSQDPPMREQYFGPGTRLTVT.

In its sample, this clonotype was seen a few times. The gene calls are TRBV2 and TRBJ1-5; 8 nucleotides align to TRBD1. The J segment lost 7 bases and the V segment lost 6 bases, leaving 8 bases of the junction unmatched. The CDR3 covers 14 residues. In germline, CDR1 is SNHLY, CDR2 FYNNEI. CDR3 in amino acids: CASREQGGGQPQHF. In DNA form, the CDR3 reads TGTGCCAGCAGAGAACAGGGGGGAGGACAGCCCCAGCATTTT.

This chain links TRBV7-9 with TRBJ1-5; D is possibly TRBD1 (5 bases). Germline values: CDR1 SEHNR, CDR2 FQNEAQ (reference sequence). V gave up 1 base and J gave up 6 bases, with 13 bases separating them. This CDR3 has 15 amino acids. The CDR3 bases are TGTGCCAGCAGCTTAGAGGGGAGGGTTCGTCAGCCCCAGCATTTT. As protein: CASSLEGRVRQPQHF. Variable domain in full (rest from reference TRBV7-9 and TRBJ1-5): DTGVSQNPRHKITKRGQNVTFRCDPISEHNRLYWYRQTLGQGPEFLTYFQNEAQLEKSRLLSDRFSAERPKGSFSTLEIQRTEQGDSAMYLCASSLEGRVRQPQHFGDGTRLSIL.

Notes on this clonotype: Because the CDR3 is missing its conserved closing phenylalanine or tryptophan, this is likely a read error. J is TRBJ1-2 and V is TRBV7-9, with a tentative D call TRBD1 (5 bases). Trimming removed 6 bases from V and 2 bases from J, with 10 bases in between. CDR3 length: 13 amino acids. Germline V gene sequence: CDR1 SEHNR, CDR2 FQNEAQ (reference sequence). In DNA form, the CDR3 reads TGTGCCAGCAGTTTTGGGGGGAACTATGGCTACACCCTC. This translates into CASSFGGNYGYTL.

This clonotype was observed at least ten times. V usage is TRBV2 and J usage is TRBJ1-3; D gene uncertain. The CDR3 extends over 11 amino acids. Germline-derived CDR1 and CDR2 are SNHLY and FYNNEI. V lost 0 bases to trimming and J lost 9 bases, with 3 bases between them. In DNA form, the CDR3 reads TGTGCCAGCAGTGAAGCTGGCACCATATATTTT. Encoded protein: CASSEAGTIYF. The complete variable domain, with remaining parts taken from reference TRBV2 and TRBJ1-3, reads EPEVTQTPSHQVTQMGQEVILRCVPISNHLYFYWYRQILGQKVEFLVSFYNNEISEKSEIFDDQFSVERPDGSNFTLKIRSTKLEDSAMYFCASSEAGTIYFGEGSWLTVV.

The CDR3 loop reads CASSLAQGISVPQHF. The CDR3 DNA sequence: TGTGCCAGCAGCTTAGCCCAGGGGATAAGCGTGCCCCAGCATTTT. The rearrangement uses TRBV7-9 and TRBJ1-5, with D possibly being TRBD1 (6 bases). Per the germline V gene, CDR1 is SEHNR and CDR2 is FQNEAQ (reference sequence). The length of the CDR3 is 15 residues. With 0 bases removed from V and 9 bases from J, the gap between germline ends came to 15 bases.

The chain is built from TRBV15 and TRBJ1-5; 8 positions match TRBD1. The J segment lost 6 bases and the V segment lost 0 bases, leaving 7 bases of the junction unmatched. This CDR3 is 16 amino acids long. CDR1 is LNHNV and CDR2 is YYDKDF in the germline V gene (reference sequence). This chain's CDR3 is CATSREWDRFGQPQHF. Written as DNA, the CDR3 is TGTGCCACCAGCAGAGAATGGGACAGGTTTGGTCAGCCCCAGCATTTT.

This clonotype was counted at least ten times. The CDR3 nucleotides are TGCGCCAGCAGCTTGACAGGGGCAACGAACACTGAAGCTTTCTTT. This codes for CASSLTGATNTEAFF. The chain has TRBV5-1 and TRBJ1-1, with 7 bases fitting TRBD1. Looked up from germline, CDR1 is SGHRS and CDR2 is YFSETQ. V was clipped by 1 base and J by 1 base; unmatched bases: 4. CDR3 length: 15 residues.

A few counts support this clonotype. This chain links TRBV19 with TRBJ1-5, with D maybe TRBD1 (6 bases). The CDR3 has 15 amino acids. V lost 4 bases and J 6 bases, leaving 16 bases between the germline ends. Germline V CDR1 and CDR2: LNHDA, SQIVND (reference sequence). CDR3 coding DNA: TGTGCCAGTAGTAGGGGGCAGGGACGAGCTCAGCCCCAGCATTTT. This sequence encodes CASSRGQGRAQPQHF.

This clonotype has ten or more counts. This rearrangement joins TRBV4-2 to TRBJ2-7; perhaps TRBD2 as D (5 bases). The V end lost 0 bases, the J end lost 6 bases, and 6 bases lay between the germline ends. The CDR3 runs 12 residues. Germline CDR1 LGHNA, CDR2 YNFKEQ. The CDR3 sequence is CASSQEDSEQYF. CDR3 DNA sequence: TGTGCCAGCAGCCAAGAGGACTCCGAGCAGTACTTC.

This clonotype came up many times. The gene calls are TRBV12-3 or TRBV12-4 and TRBJ1-2, with D unclear. V was cut by 3 bases and J by 3 bases, with 8 bases left in between. This CDR3 is built from 13 residues. CDR3 DNA sequence: TGTGCCAGCAGTTTTACCCGAGACTATGGCTACACCTTC. This codes for CASSFTRDYGYTF.

This clonotype was detected ten times or more. The chain uses TRBV5-1 and TRBJ1-6; TRBD1 is a possible D gene (6 bases). The germline V and J ends were trimmed by 0 bases and 15 bases, with 7 bases remaining between them. There are 11 residues in the CDR3. Germline V gives CDR1 SGHRS, CDR2 YFSETQ. The CDR3 region is CASSLAGVLHF. The CDR3 bases are TGCGCCAGCAGCTTGGCAGGGGTCCTCCACTTT.

This chain joins TRBV20-1 and TRBJ1-6, with D maybe TRBD1 (6 bases). CDR3 length equals 12 residues. The germline V and J ends were trimmed by 4 bases and 7 bases, with 8 bases remaining between them. Germline-derived CDR1 and CDR2 are DFQATT and SNEGSKA (reference sequence). The CDR3 nucleotides read TGCAGTGCTATGGACAGAAATTCACCCCTCCACTTT. Its translation: CSAMDRNSPLHF.

This clonotype was detected many times. The chain links TRBV10-2 to TRBJ2-7; 10 bases are a match to TRBD1. Looked up from germline, CDR1 is WSHSY and CDR2 is SAAADI. The CDR3 has 14 residues. With 4 bases clipped from V and 6 bases from J, the junction kept 6 bases outside the gene matches. The CDR3 nucleotides read TGCGCCAGCAGTGCCGGGACAGGGGATACCGAGCAGTACTTC. Encoded protein: CASSAGTGDTEQYF.

This clonotype was detected many times. The V call is TRBV5-1, the J call TRBJ1-5, with D possibly matching TRBD1 (6 bases). Trimming took 4 bases from V and 2 from J, leaving 13 bases between them. The CDR3 contains 15 residues. CDR1 and CDR2 (germline): SGHRS, YFSETQ. The CDR3 protein is CASSSYPGGNQPQHF. As DNA, the CDR3 is TGCGCCAGCAGCAGCTACCCAGGGGGCAATCAGCCCCAGCATTTT.

The rearrangement links TRBV28 to TRBJ2-2, with no clear D. V lost 6 bases and J lost 3, with 11 bases in between. The CDR3 totals 14 residues. Germline lookup yields CDR1 MDHEN and CDR2 SYDVKM. The CDR3 DNA reads TGTGCCAGCAGACCCTACAAGTACACCGGGGAGCTGTTTTTT. Amino acid sequence: CASRPYKYTGELFF.

This clonotype was detected a few times. The rearrangement joins TRBV7-6 to TRBJ2-3; D unclear. This CDR3 has 14 amino acids. Germline CDR1 reads SGHVS; CDR2 reads FNYEAQ. V lost 8 bases and J 0 bases, leaving 12 bases between the germline ends. CDR3 coding DNA: TGTGCCAGCTTTAAGGGTAGCAGCACAGATACGCAGTATTTT. Its protein product is CASFKGSSTDTQYF. Filled out from reference TRBV7-6 and TRBJ2-3, the complete variable domain reads GAGVSQSPRYKVTKRGQDVALRCDPISGHVSLYWYRQALGQGPEFLTYFNYEAQQDKSGLPNDRFSAERPEGSISTLTIQRTEQRDSAMYRCASFKGSSTDTQYFGPGTRLTVL.

The sample holds many counts of this clonotype. The genes are TRBV19 and TRBJ2-2; D is unresolved. V was pared by 3 bases and J by 7 bases, with 6 bases between. The CDR3 runs to 12 residues. Germline CDR1 LNHDA, CDR2 SQIVND (reference sequence). DNA of the CDR3: TGTGCCAGTAGTATGGTCAACGGGGAGCTGTTTTTT. Translating it yields CASSMVNGELFF. The variable domain in full, with the rest retrieved from reference TRBV19 and TRBJ2-2, is DGGITQSPKYLFRKEGQNVTLSCEQNLNHDAMYWYRQDPGQGLRLIYYSQIVNDFQKGDIAEGYSVSREKKESFPLTVTSAQKNPTAFYLCASSMVNGELFFGEGSRLTVL.

This clonotype was counted a single time. This may arise from a read error, as a much more abundant clone is one base away. This chain uses TRBV4-1 with TRBJ2-7; D gene uncertain. The V end lost 1 base, the J end lost 1 base, and 11 bases lay between the germline ends. Per germline, CDR1 MGHRA and CDR2 YSYEKL. The CDR3 length is 15 residues. The CDR3 coding sequence is TGCGCCAGCAGCCAAGGTGGCGAGAGGTCCTACGAGCAGTACTTC. Protein sequence: CASSQGGERSYEQYF.

There are many counts of this clonotype. The chain is built from TRBV12-3 or TRBV12-4 and TRBJ2-7; 10 bases align to TRBD2. This CDR3 spans 12 amino acids. V trimming: 11 bases; J trimming: 3 bases; junction bases outside the gene matches: 4. CDR3 amino acids: CASSGGIYEQYF. The CDR3, as DNA: TGTGCCTCTAGCGGGGGAATCTACGAGCAGTACTTC.

At least ten counts were recorded for this clonotype. V gene TRBV6-1 combines with J gene TRBJ2-5; D might be TRBD1 (5 bases). This CDR3 contains 16 residues. Trimming took off 8 bases at V and 0 bases at J, with 19 bases between the two ends. Germline loops: CDR1 MNHNS, CDR2 SASEGT. The CDR3 spells CASARTDITNQETQYF. The CDR3 bases are TGTGCCAGCGCCCGAACGGACATAACAAACCAAGAGACCCAGTACTTC.

This clonotype was picked up many times. V is TRBV12-3 or TRBV12-4 and J is TRBJ2-2, with TRBD2 matching over 9 bases. V trimming: 3 bases; J trimming: 8 bases; junction bases outside the gene matches: 7. This CDR3 is 15 amino acids long. CDR3 nucleotide sequence: TGTGCCAGCAGTTTTTCCCGGACTAGCGTAGGGGAGCTGTTTTTT. Protein: CASSFSRTSVGELFF.